These 32 T cell receptor beta chains originate from one sample sequenced in a study of human T cells and chemical hapten exposure. Time point of the sample: pre-sensitization, week 0. Treatment meaning: therapeutic diphenylcyclopropenone sensitization with weekly scalp DPC. MiXCR was run by TCRdb on the RACE reads, yielding one entry per CDR3 protein. This repertoire shows 150,000 to 200,000 distinct CDR3 sequences, approximately 31% found once; its top ten account for about 2.7%. This material consisted of whole blood, taken in connection with sensitization to the hapten diphenylcyclopropenone (DPC). The receptors were sampled from a woman in her twenties or thirties with alopecia areata. Some clones in this sample may be carry-over from other donors' samples.

Here the CDR3 reads CSVAGAGAETQYF. CDR3 sequence (DNA): TGCAGCGTTGCCGGTGCGGGAGCGGAGACCCAGTACTTC. The chain couples TRBV29-1 to TRBJ2-5, with 7 positions matching TRBD2. The V gene's germline CDR1 is SQVTM and CDR2 ANQGSEA. There are 13 residues in the CDR3. V lost 4 bases, J lost 5 bases, and 7 bases stayed unmatched. The full variable domain, completed using reference TRBV29-1 and TRBJ2-5, is SAVISQKPSRDICQRGTSLTIQCQVDSQVTMMFWYRQQPGQSLTLIATANQGSEATYESGFVIDKFPISRPNLTFSTLTVSNMSPEDSSIYLCSVAGAGAETQYFGPGTRLLVL.

The chain uses TRBV28 and TRBJ2-3; D possibly matches TRBD1 or TRBD2 (5 bases each). The CDR3 covers 15 residues. Trimming removed 6 bases from V and 6 bases from J, with 19 bases in between. Germline CDR1 reads MDHEN; CDR2 reads SYDVKM. This CDR3 is CASRPGRLRRDTQYF. CDR3 bases: TGTGCCAGCAGGCCGGGACGTCTCAGGCGGGATACGCAGTATTTT.

The chain recombines TRBV5-1 with TRBJ2-2; the match to TRBD1 covers 10 bases. The germline V gene has CDR1 SGHRS and CDR2 YFSETQ. V lost 4 bases to trimming and J lost 7 bases; unmatched junction nucleotides: 16. The CDR3 contains 18 residues. The CDR3 spells CASSPGPTGQGSGGELFF. The DNA for the CDR3 is TGCGCCAGCAGCCCCGGCCCCACGGGACAGGGGAGTGGCGGGGAGCTGTTTTTT.

The chain uses TRBV9 and TRBJ1-3; 8 positions match TRBD1. From germline, CDR1 is SGDLS and CDR2 YYNGEE. J was trimmed by 4 bases and V by 4 bases; bases with no gene match: 7. The CDR3 covers 15 residues. The CDR3 DNA reads as TGTGCCAGCAGCCAAACAGGGGGACGGGGAAACACCATATATTTT. This sequence encodes CASSQTGGRGNTIYF.

In this sample, this clonotype turned up a few times. The gene calls are TRBV10-3 and TRBJ1-2; D not certain. Per germline, CDR1 ENHRY and CDR2 SYGVKD. Trimming removed 6 bases at V and 0 bases at J, with 5 bases between. The CDR3 sequence is 12 residues long. Written as DNA, the CDR3 is TGTGCCATCAGGAGAGCTAACTATGGCTACACCTTC. It encodes CAIRRANYGYTF.

This clonotype was picked up a small number of times. The V gene is TRBV6-5, the J gene TRBJ2-3, with D unresolved. The length of the CDR3 is 13 residues. Trimming removed 4 bases from V and 2 bases from J, with 7 bases in between. Germline CDR1 MNHEY, CDR2 SVGAGI. DNA for the CDR3: TGTGCCAGCAGTTTTGCAGTCACAGATACGCAGTATTTT. Translating it yields CASSFAVTDTQYF.

This clonotype appeared a single time. The chain has TRBV28 and TRBJ2-1, with D maybe TRBD2 (5 bases). The CDR3 consists of 12 residues. Germline lookup yields CDR1 MDHEN and CDR2 SYDVKM. Trimming removed 5 bases at V and 9 bases at J, with 11 bases between. This CDR3 reads CASSTLAFEQFF. The DNA for the CDR3 is TGTGCCAGCAGTACGCTAGCATTTGAGCAGTTCTTC.

This clonotype came up a few times. V gene TRBV28 combines with J gene TRBJ2-1; 9 bases are shared with TRBD2. The ends lost 8 bases at V and 6 bases at J; junction bases unmatched: 11. Germline V gene sequence: CDR1 MDHEN, CDR2 SYDVKM. The CDR3 runs to 15 residues. CDR3 bases: TGTGCCAGCGAGGGTGGGGCTAGCGGGACCAATGAGCAGTTCTTC. It translates to CASEGGASGTNEQFF.

This clonotype has just a few counts. The chain joins TRBV27 to TRBJ2-2; 9 bases align to TRBD2. This CDR3 is built from 14 residues. CDR1 and CDR2 from the germline V gene are MNHEY and SMNVEV (reference sequence). Trimming cost V 0 bases and J 7 bases; bases outside gene matches: 0. The CDR3 protein is CASSLSAGGGELFF. Here the CDR3 DNA reads TGTGCCAGCAGTTTATCAGCGGGGGGCGGGGAGCTGTTTTTT.

V and J are TRBV5-1 and TRBJ1-1; maybe TRBD1 (5 bases). Trimming took 5 bases from V and 3 from J, leaving 11 bases between them. CDR1 is SGHRS, CDR2 YFSETQ, per germline. This CDR3 has 13 amino acids. The CDR3 sequence is CASRPEGYTEAFF. CDR3 in DNA: TGCGCCAGCAGACCGGAGGGGTACACTGAAGCTTTCTTT. Variable domain in full (rest from reference TRBV5-1 and TRBJ1-1): KAGVTQTPRYLIKTRGQQVTLSCSPISGHRSVSWYQQTPGQGLQFLFEYFSETQRNKGNFPGRFSGRQFSNSRSEMNVSTLELGDSALYLCASRPEGYTEAFFGQGTRLTVV.

In its sample, this clonotype was seen a few times. V gene TRBV27 combines with J gene TRBJ2-7; D is unresolved. Trimming shortened V by 10 bases and J by 2 bases, and 15 bases separated the two germline ends. This CDR3 comprises 13 residues. Germline-derived CDR1 and CDR2 are MNHEY and SMNVEV (reference sequence). CDR3 protein: CATAPFRTYEQYF. DNA for the CDR3: TGTGCCACCGCGCCTTTTCGAACCTACGAGCAGTACTTC.

This clonotype was found a few times. The rearrangement uses TRBV25-1 and TRBJ2-3; 11 positions match TRBD2. CDR3 length equals 14 residues. The V gene end was trimmed by 7 bases and the J gene end by 10 bases; junction bases not matched to a gene: 10. The germline V gene encodes CDR1 MGHDK and CDR2 SYGVNS. The DNA of the CDR3 is TGTGCCAGCAATCTAGCGGGGGGACCCACTCCGCAGTATTTT. Translating gives CASNLAGGPTPQYF.

The rearrangement links TRBV29-1 to TRBJ2-5; tentative D call: TRBD1 (7 bases). V was pared by 7 bases and J by 1 base, with 13 bases between. CDR1 is SQVTM and CDR2 is ANQGSEA in the germline V gene. This CDR3 spans 13 amino acids. Written as DNA, the CDR3 is TGCAGCGAAGGGGGGACAGCCCAAGAGACCCAGTACTTC. As protein: CSEGGTAQETQYF.

V gene TRBV12-3 or TRBV12-4 combines with J gene TRBJ1-1; TRBD1 matches 8 bases. Germline trimming cut 7 bases from V and 3 bases from J; bases unmatched to any gene: 7. CDR3 length: 14 amino acids. The CDR3 loop is CASTLQGAYTEAFF. In DNA, the CDR3 is TGTGCCAGCACCCTGCAGGGGGCCTACACTGAAGCTTTCTTT.

This clonotype was seen a few times. This rearrangement joins TRBV6-5 to TRBJ2-3, with unresolved D. The CDR3 has 13 residues. Germline V lookup: CDR1 MNHEY, CDR2 SVGAGI. The V and J ends lost 1 base and 4 bases respectively, with 6 bases between them. The CDR3 loop reads CASSYFRADTQYF. The CDR3 DNA follows: TGTGCCAGCAGTTACTTTAGGGCAGATACGCAGTATTTT.

In this sample, this clonotype turned up a few times. The chain links TRBV28 to TRBJ1-5; tentatively, D is TRBD1 (5 bases). The germline V gene encodes CDR1 MDHEN and CDR2 SYDVKM. The CDR3 consists of 16 residues. The V and J ends lost 2 bases and 2 bases respectively, with 13 bases between them. CDR3: CASSLVGEKGNQPQHF. CDR3 DNA sequence: TGTGCCAGCAGTTTAGTGGGGGAGAAAGGCAATCAGCCCCAGCATTTT.

There are a few counts of this clonotype. This chain connects TRBV5-1 to TRBJ1-2; the D is unclear. CDR1 and CDR2 from the germline V gene are SGHRS and YFSETQ. The ends were cut back, 3 bases at V and 7 bases at J, with 13 bases in the middle. The CDR3 is 13 residues long. Here the CDR3 DNA reads TGCGCCAGCAGCTCGACTTCGTCGGGTGGCTACACCTTC. It translates to CASSSTSSGGYTF. The variable domain in full, completed from reference TRBV5-1 and TRBJ1-2, reads KAGVTQTPRYLIKTRGQQVTLSCSPISGHRSVSWYQQTPGQGLQFLFEYFSETQRNKGNFPGRFSGRQFSNSRSEMNVSTLELGDSALYLCASSSTSSGGYTFGSGTRLTVV.

This clonotype was picked up one time. The V and J genes are TRBV7-9 and TRBJ2-3; D is unresolved. The CDR3 has 12 residues. The V end was cut by 5 bases, the J end by 14 bases, with 17 bases between. CDR1 is SEHNR, CDR2 FQNEAQ, per germline (reference sequence). CDR3 sequence (DNA): TGTGCCAGCAGCCCAGGAGACGCCCGTCTGTATTTT. It is translated as CASSPGDARLYF.

This clonotype occurred a few times. The V gene is TRBV6-5, the J gene TRBJ2-7; 9 bases are shared with TRBD1. CDR3 length equals 15 residues. CDR1 and CDR2 from the germline V gene are MNHEY and SVGAGI. Germline trimming cut 5 bases from V and 6 bases from J; bases unmatched to any gene: 11. The CDR3 DNA reads TGTGCCAGCAGTCTGACAGGGACAGGGCCGGGCGAGCAGTACTTC. This translates into CASSLTGTGPGEQYF.

This clonotype has just a few counts. The chain links TRBV3-1 to TRBJ2-7; perhaps D is TRBD1 or TRBD2 (6 bases each). The germline gives CDR1 LGHDT, CDR2 YNNKEL (reference sequence). This CDR3 contains 16 residues. Trimming stripped 1 base from V and 0 bases from J, with 13 bases between. The CDR3 DNA is TGTGCCAGCAGCCAAGGTGAAGGGGGGAGCTCCTACGAGCAGTACTTC. Its protein is CASSQGEGGSSYEQYF.

The chain has TRBV5-6 and TRBJ2-3; possible D gene TRBD2, 6 bases. The germline V gene encodes CDR1 SGHDT and CDR2 YYEEEE. The length of the CDR3 is 14 residues. V was pared by 7 bases and J by 0 bases, with 12 bases between. CDR3 amino acids: CASEEAGSTDTQYF. DNA of the CDR3: TGTGCCAGCGAAGAAGCGGGCAGCACAGATACGCAGTATTTT.

In regard to this clonotype: An end of the junction differs from the germline gene, which may be a read error. The V gene is TRBV5-4, the J gene TRBJ2-7, with 7 bases matching TRBD2. Germline V CDR1 and CDR2: SGHNT, YYREEE (reference sequence). This CDR3 contains 12 residues. The DNA of the CDR3 is TGTGCCAGCAGCTCGCTGGGGAGCGGGATGAACTTC. Its protein is CASSSLGSGMNF.

This clonotype was recorded only once. The chain links TRBV29-1 to TRBJ2-1, with 8 nucleotides matching TRBD1. Germline V lookup: CDR1 SQVTM, CDR2 ANQGSEA. CDR3 length: 13 amino acids. V gave up 4 bases and J gave up 8 bases; unmatched junction bases: 7. This CDR3 reads CSVAKDRAHEQFF. CDR3 DNA: TGCAGCGTTGCAAAGGACAGGGCCCATGAGCAGTTCTTC.

This sequence joins TRBV3-1 and TRBJ2-6; 8 positions match TRBD2. Looked up from germline, CDR1 is LGHDT and CDR2 is YNNKEL (reference sequence). J was trimmed by 0 bases and V by 7 bases; bases with no gene match: 2. This CDR3 region has 15 residues. CDR3 bases: TGTGCCAGCAAGCGGGGGATCTCTGGGGCCAACGTCCTGACTTTC. The encoded protein is CASKRGISGANVLTF. Drawing the rest from reference TRBV3-1 and TRBJ2-6, the complete variable domain is DTAVSQTPKYLVTQMGNDKSIKCEQNLGHDTMYWYKQDSKKFLKIMFSYNNKELIINETVPNRFSPKSPDKAHLNLHINSLELGDSAVYFCASKRGISGANVLTFGAGSRLTVL.

A few counts support this clonotype. This sequence joins TRBV4-1 and TRBJ2-5; 10 bases line up with TRBD2. The CDR3 runs to 16 residues. J gave up 5 bases and V 3 bases, and 9 bases lay outside the gene matches. The germline V gene encodes CDR1 MGHRA and CDR2 YSYEKL. In nucleotides, the CDR3 is TGCGCCAGCAGCCAGGCCACTAGCGGGATGCGTGAGACCCAGTACTTC. It codes for CASSQATSGMRETQYF.

The chain recombines TRBV29-1 with TRBJ1-1, with D unresolved. Germline values: CDR1 SQVTM, CDR2 ANQGSEA. CDR3 length equals 13 residues. V was trimmed by 4 bases and J by 0 bases, leaving 9 bases between them. As DNA, the CDR3 is TGCAGCGTTGTCAGGCTCATGAACACTGAAGCTTTCTTT. It encodes CSVVRLMNTEAFF.

This clonotype was counted only a few times. This chain joins TRBV6-5 and TRBJ1-4; perhaps TRBD1 as D (5 bases). CDR1 is MNHEY and CDR2 is SVGAGI in the germline V gene. V was cut by 0 bases and J by 3 bases, with 8 bases left in between. The CDR3 has 15 residues. CDR3 sequence: CASSYSPGANEKLFF. CDR3 bases: TGTGCCAGCAGTTACTCTCCGGGGGCTAATGAAAAACTGTTTTTT.

The V and J genes are TRBV5-1 and TRBJ2-5; 16 nucleotides match TRBD2. Germline CDR1 reads SGHRS; CDR2 reads YFSETQ. The CDR3 is made up of 16 amino acids. The junction had 10 bases not matched to a gene; V was cut back by 5 bases and J by 9 bases. In DNA, the CDR3 is TGCGCCAGCAGGCAGCCGGGACTAGCGGGGGGGCGCGCCCAGTACTTC. It yields the protein CASRQPGLAGGRAQYF.

The gene calls are TRBV9 and TRBJ2-7; D not certain. The germline V gene encodes CDR1 SGDLS and CDR2 YYNGEE. The CDR3 loop spans 14 amino acids. V was shortened by 0 bases and J by 2 bases, with 9 bases between the two germline ends. Here the CDR3 DNA reads TGTGCCAGCAGCGTAGGGACCGGCCCCTACGAGCAGTACTTC. Translated, it gives CASSVGTGPYEQYF.

CDR3 sequence: CASSPRLAGGPLQYF. The DNA for the CDR3 is TGTGCCAGCAGCCCCCGCCTAGCGGGGGGGCCACTGCAGTATTTT. The genes are TRBV7-2 and TRBJ2-3, with 12 bases that match TRBD2. CDR1 is SGHTA and CDR2 is FQGNSA in the germline V gene. The CDR3 has 15 residues. With V trimmed by 5 bases and J by 11 bases, 11 bases remained unmatched.

This rearrangement joins TRBV5-4 to TRBJ2-4; 7 nucleotides agree with TRBD2. Germline trimming cut 4 bases from V and 0 bases from J; bases unmatched to any gene: 4. The germline V gene has CDR1 SGHNT and CDR2 YYREEE (reference sequence). This CDR3 is 15 amino acids long. CDR3 residues: CASSGGGLAKNIQYF. The CDR3 DNA reads TGTGCCAGCAGCGGGGGGGGGTTAGCCAAAAACATTCAGTACTTC.

This sequence joins TRBV21-1 and TRBJ1-4. TRBV21-1 is marked as a pseudogene. This CDR3 is built from 15 residues. CDR3 in amino acids: CASSNLAHSREKLFF. As DNA, the CDR3 is TGTGCCAGCAGCAACCTTGCCCATAGTAGGGAAAAACTGTTTTTT.